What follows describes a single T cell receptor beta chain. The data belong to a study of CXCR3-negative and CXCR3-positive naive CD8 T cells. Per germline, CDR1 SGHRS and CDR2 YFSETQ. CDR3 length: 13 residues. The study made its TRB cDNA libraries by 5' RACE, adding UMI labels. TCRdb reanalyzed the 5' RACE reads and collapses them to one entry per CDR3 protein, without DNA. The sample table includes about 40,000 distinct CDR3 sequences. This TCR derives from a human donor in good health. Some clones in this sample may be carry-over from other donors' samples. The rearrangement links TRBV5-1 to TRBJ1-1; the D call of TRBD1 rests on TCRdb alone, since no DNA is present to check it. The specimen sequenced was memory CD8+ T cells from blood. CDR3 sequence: CASSHTGDTESFF.